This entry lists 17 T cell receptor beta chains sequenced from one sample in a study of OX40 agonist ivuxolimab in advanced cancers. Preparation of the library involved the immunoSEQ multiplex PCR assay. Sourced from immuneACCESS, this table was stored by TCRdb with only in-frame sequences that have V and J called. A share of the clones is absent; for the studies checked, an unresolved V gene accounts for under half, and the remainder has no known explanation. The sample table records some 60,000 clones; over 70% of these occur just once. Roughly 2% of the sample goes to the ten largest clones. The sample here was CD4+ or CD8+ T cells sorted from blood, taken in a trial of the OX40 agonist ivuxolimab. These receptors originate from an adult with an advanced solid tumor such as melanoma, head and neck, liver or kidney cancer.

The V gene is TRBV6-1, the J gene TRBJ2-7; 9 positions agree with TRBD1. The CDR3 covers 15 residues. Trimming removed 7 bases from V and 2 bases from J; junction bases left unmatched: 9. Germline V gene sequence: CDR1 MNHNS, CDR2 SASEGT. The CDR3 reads CASTPGTGHTYEQYF. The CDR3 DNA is TGTGCCAGCACCCCCGGGACAGGGCATACCTACGAGCAGTACTTC.

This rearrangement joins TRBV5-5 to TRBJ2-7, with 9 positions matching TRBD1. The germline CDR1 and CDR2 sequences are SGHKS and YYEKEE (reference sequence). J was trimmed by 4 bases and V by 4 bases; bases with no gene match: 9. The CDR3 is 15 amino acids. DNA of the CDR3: TGTGCCAGCAGCACGGGACAGGGAATTGGGTACGAGCAGTACTTC. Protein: CASSTGQGIGYEQYF.

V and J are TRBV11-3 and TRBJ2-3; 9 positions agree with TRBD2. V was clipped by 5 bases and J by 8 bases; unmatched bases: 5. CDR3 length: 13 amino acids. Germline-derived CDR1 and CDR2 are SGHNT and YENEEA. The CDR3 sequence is CASSHSGSVTQYF. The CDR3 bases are TGTGCCAGCAGCCATAGCGGGAGTGTTACGCAGTATTTT.

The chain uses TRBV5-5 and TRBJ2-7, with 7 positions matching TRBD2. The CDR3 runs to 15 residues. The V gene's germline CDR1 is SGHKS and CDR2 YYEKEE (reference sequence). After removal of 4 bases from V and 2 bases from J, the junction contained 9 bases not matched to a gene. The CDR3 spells CASSVTGTNTYEQYF. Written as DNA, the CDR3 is TGTGCCAGCAGCGTCACCGGGACTAACACCTACGAGCAGTACTTC.

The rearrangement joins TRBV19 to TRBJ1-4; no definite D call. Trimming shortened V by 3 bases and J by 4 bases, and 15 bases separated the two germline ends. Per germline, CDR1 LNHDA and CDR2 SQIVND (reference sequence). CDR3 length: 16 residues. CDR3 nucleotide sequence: TGTGCCAGTAGTATGGGCAGGAGGCCCCTTAATGAAAAACTGTTTTTT. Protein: CASSMGRRPLNEKLFF.

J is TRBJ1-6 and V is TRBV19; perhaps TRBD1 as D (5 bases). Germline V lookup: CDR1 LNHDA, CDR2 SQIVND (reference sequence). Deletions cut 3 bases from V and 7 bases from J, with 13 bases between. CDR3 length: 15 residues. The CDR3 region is CASSIGAGANSPLHF. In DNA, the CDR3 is TGTGCCAGTAGTATCGGGGCAGGCGCAAATTCACCCCTCCACTTT.

CDR3 protein: CASSLGAGTQYF. The CDR3 region has the DNA TGTGCCAGCAGCTTAGGAGCGGGGACCCAGTACTTC. This chain joins TRBV7-6 and TRBJ2-5; tentative D call: TRBD2 (6 bases). The germline V gene has CDR1 SGHVS and CDR2 FNYEAQ. This CDR3 region has 12 residues. Trimming removed 1 base at V and 7 bases at J, with 7 bases between.

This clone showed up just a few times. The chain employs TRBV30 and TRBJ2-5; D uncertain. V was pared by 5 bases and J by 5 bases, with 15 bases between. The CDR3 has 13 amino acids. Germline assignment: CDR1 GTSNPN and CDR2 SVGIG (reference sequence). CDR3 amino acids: CAWAGPARETQYF. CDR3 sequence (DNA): TGTGCCTGGGCCGGACCGGCCCGGGAGACCCAGTACTTC.

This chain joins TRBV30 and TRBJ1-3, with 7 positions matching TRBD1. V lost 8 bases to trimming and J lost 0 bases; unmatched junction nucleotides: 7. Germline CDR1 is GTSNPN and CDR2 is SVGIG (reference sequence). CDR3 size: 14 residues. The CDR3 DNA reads TGTGCCGGGGACAGACTGAGCTCTGGAAACACCATATATTTT. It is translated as CAGDRLSSGNTIYF.

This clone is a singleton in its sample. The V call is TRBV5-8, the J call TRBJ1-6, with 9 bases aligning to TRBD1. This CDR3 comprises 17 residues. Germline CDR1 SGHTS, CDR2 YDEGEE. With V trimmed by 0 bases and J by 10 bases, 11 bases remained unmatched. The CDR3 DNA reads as TGTGCCAGCAGCTTGGACGTTGGGACAGGGTTGTTCTCACCCCTCCACTTT. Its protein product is CASSLDVGTGLFSPLHF.

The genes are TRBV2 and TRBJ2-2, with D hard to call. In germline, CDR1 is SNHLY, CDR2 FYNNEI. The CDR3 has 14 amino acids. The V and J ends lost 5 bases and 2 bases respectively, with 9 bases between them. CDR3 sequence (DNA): TGTGCCAGCAGTAGCAACCTCAACACCGGGGAGCTGTTTTTT. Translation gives CASSSNLNTGELFF.

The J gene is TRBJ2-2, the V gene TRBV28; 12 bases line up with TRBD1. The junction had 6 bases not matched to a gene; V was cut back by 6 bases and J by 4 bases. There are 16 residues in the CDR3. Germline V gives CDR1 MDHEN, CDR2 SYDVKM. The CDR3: CASSPGQGAGTGELFF. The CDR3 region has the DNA TGTGCCAGCAGCCCGGGACAGGGGGCCGGCACCGGGGAGCTGTTTTTT.

DNA for the CDR3: TGTGCCAGCAGTACCTTGGTTGGCACAGATACGCAGTATTTT. Its protein is CASSTLVGTDTQYF. The chain employs TRBV28 and TRBJ2-3; D call uncertain. Trimming removed 5 bases from V and 1 base from J, with 10 bases in between. The CDR3 has 14 residues. Germline V gene sequence: CDR1 MDHEN, CDR2 SYDVKM.

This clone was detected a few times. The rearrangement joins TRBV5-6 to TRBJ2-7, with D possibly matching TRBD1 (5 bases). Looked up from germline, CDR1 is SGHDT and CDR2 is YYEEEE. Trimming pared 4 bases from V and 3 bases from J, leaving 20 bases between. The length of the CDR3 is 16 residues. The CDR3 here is CASSATQGFSGYEQYF. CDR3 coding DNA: TGTGCCAGCAGCGCAACTCAGGGTTTCTCTGGCTACGAGCAGTACTTC.

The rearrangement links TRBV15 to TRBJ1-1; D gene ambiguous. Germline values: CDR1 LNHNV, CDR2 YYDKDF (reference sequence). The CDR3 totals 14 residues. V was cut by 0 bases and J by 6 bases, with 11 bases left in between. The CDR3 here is CATSRDQAVAEAFF. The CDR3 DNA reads TGTGCCACCAGCAGAGATCAGGCTGTTGCTGAAGCTTTCTTT.

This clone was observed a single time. The CDR3 sequence: CASSLYPDSSGANVLTF. The DNA of the CDR3 is TGTGCCAGCAGCTTATACCCCGACAGCTCTGGGGCCAACGTCCTGACTTTC. The chain has TRBV7-9 and TRBJ2-6; D is perhaps TRBD1 (5 bases). CDR3 length: 17 amino acids. V was trimmed by 2 bases and J by 0 bases, leaving 11 bases between them. Germline CDR1 and CDR2: SEHNR and FQNEAQ (reference sequence).

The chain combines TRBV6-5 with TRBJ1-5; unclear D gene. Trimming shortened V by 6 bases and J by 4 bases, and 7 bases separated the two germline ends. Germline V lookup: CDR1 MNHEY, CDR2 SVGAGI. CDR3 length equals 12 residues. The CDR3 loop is CASRTVNQPQHF. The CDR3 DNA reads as TGTGCCAGCAGGACGGTTAATCAGCCCCAGCATTTT.